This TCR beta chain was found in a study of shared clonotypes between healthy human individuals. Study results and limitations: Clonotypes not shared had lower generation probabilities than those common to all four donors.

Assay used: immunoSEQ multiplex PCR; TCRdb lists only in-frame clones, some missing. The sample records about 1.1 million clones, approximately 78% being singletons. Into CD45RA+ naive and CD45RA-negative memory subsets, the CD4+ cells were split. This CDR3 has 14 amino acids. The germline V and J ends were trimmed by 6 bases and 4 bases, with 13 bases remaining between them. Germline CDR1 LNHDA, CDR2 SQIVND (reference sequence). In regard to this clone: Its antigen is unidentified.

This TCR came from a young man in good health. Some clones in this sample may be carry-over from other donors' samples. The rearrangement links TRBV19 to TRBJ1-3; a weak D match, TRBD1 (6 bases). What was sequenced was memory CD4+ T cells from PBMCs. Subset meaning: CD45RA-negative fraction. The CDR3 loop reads CASSAGASGNTIYF. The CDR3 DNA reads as TGTGCCAGTAGCGCGGGGGCATCGGGAAACACCATATATTTT. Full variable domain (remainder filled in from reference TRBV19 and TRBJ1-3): DGGITQSPKYLFRKEGQNVTLSCEQNLNHDAMYWYRQDPGQGLRLIYYSQIVNDFQKGDIAEGYSVSREKKESFPLTVTSAQKNPTAFYLCASSAGASGNTIYFGEGSWLTVV.